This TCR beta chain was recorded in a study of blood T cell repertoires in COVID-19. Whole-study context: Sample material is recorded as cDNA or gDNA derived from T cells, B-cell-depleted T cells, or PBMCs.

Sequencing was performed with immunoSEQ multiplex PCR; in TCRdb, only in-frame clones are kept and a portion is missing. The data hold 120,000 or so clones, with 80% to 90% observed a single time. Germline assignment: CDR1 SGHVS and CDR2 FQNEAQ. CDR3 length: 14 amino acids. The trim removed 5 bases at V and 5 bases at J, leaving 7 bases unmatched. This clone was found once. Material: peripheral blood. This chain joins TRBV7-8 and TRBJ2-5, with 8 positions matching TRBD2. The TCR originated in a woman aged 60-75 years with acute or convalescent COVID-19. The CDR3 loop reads CASSARLARETQYF. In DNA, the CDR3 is TGTGCCAGCAGCGCCAGACTAGCGAGGGAGACCCAGTACTTC. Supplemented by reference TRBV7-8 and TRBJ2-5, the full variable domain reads GAGVSQSPRYKVAKRGQDVALRCDPISGHVSLFWYQQALGQGPEFLTYFQNEAQLDKSGLPSDRFFAERPEGSVSTLKIQRTQQEDSAVYLCASSARLARETQYFGPGTRLLVL.